These 20 T cell receptor beta chains were all obtained from the same sample, sequenced in a study of monozygotic twins with inflammatory bowel disease (dated by TCRdb to 2018 to 2020). Library preparation was by 5' RACE. The sequencer listed for this sample is Illumina HiSeq 2500. TCRdb reprocessed the reads and assigns one entry to each CDR3 protein sequence, leaving out DNA. The sample's table covers 200,000 to 250,000 distinct CDR3 sequences. Clones ranked in the top ten supply 1.6% of the sample. Sequencing was carried out using blood. The receptors originated from a human donor with ulcerative colitis or Crohn's disease, or a healthy co-twin of an affected twin (not recorded which).

The J gene is TRBJ1-1, the V gene TRBV6-1; TCRdb's D gene call, TRBD1, goes unchecked for lack of DNA. The CDR3 runs to 15 residues. Looked up from germline, CDR1 is MNHNS and CDR2 is SASEGT. CDR3 sequence: CASSELGTDNTEAFF.

The chain uses TRBV7-6 and TRBJ1-4. Germline V gene sequence: CDR1 SGHVS, CDR2 FNYEAQ. The CDR3 extends over 13 amino acids. Here the CDR3 reads CASSSTGLEKLFF.

J is TRBJ2-7 and V is TRBV5-1; without DNA, the TCRdb call of TRBD1 cannot be checked. Germline V lookup: CDR1 SGHRS, CDR2 YFSETQ. This CDR3 is built from 14 residues. CDR3 sequence: CASSLEQGATEQYF.

The V and J genes are TRBV5-1 and TRBJ2-7; TCRdb's D call of TRBD2 is untestable without DNA. This CDR3 contains 17 residues. CDR1 SGHRS and CDR2 YFSETQ come from the germline V gene. CDR3 residues: CASSLSSGRLKTYEQYF.

This chain links TRBV10-1 with TRBJ1-1; lacking DNA, the TRBD1 call made by TCRdb goes unchecked. This CDR3 region has 14 residues. CDR1 and CDR2 (germline): WNHNN, SYGVQD (reference sequence). This CDR3 is CASSDGRGVSEAFF.

J is TRBJ1-2 and V is TRBV27; the D gene TCRdb calls, TRBD1, cannot be checked with no DNA. The CDR3 loop spans 13 amino acids. From germline, CDR1 is MNHEY and CDR2 SMNVEV (reference sequence). The CDR3 here is CASSFRGGYGYTF.

The rearrangement joins TRBV7-9 to TRBJ2-7. The germline gives CDR1 SEHNR, CDR2 FQNEAQ (reference sequence). The CDR3 has 15 residues. The CDR3: CASSLDAATSYEQYF.

The chain couples TRBV14 to TRBJ2-3. Germline assignment: CDR1 SGHDN and CDR2 FVKESK. The length of the CDR3 is 15 residues. The CDR3 spells CASSQDSAFTDTQYF.

This chain connects TRBV6-5 to TRBJ1-2; TCRdb's D call, TRBD1, is unchecked because there is no DNA. The germline gives CDR1 MNHEY, CDR2 SVGAGI. This CDR3 comprises 11 residues. CDR3: CASGQGGGYTF.

The chain couples TRBV12-3 or TRBV12-4 to TRBJ2-1; TCRdb proposes TRBD1, but this gene call is untestable without DNA. The CDR3 contains 15 residues. CDR3 protein: CASSLQAGKGVGQFF.

CDR3 in amino acids: CASSTWTASSGNTIYF. This sequence joins TRBV5-1 and TRBJ1-3; TCRdb returns TRBD1, unconfirmable since there is no DNA. The CDR3 is 16 amino acids. Germline loops: CDR1 SGHRS, CDR2 YFSETQ.

This chain's CDR3 is CASSANVPGQGNEQFF. This chain links TRBV7-6 with TRBJ2-1; TCRdb's D call, TRBD1, is unchecked because there is no DNA. In germline, CDR1 is SGHVS, CDR2 FNYEAQ. The CDR3 loop spans 16 amino acids.

This chain uses TRBV5-1 with TRBJ2-5; there is no DNA to check the TCRdb D call of TRBD1. The CDR3 contains 14 residues. Germline V lookup: CDR1 SGHRS, CDR2 YFSETQ. CDR3 protein: CASSFRDSQETQYF.

This chain uses TRBV6-5 with TRBJ1-3; TCRdb calls TRBD1, which cannot be checked without DNA. In germline, CDR1 is MNHEY, CDR2 SVGAGI. The CDR3 contains 15 residues. The CDR3 sequence: CASSYADRESRTIYF.

This chain links TRBV12-3 or TRBV12-4 with TRBJ2-1. This CDR3 is built from 15 residues. The CDR3: CASSSTESSYNEQFF.

This chain uses TRBV4-1 with TRBJ2-7; TCRdb's assignment of TRBD1 cannot be checked, as there is no DNA. The germline CDR1 and CDR2 sequences are MGHRA and YSYEKL. The CDR3 contains 15 residues. CDR3 protein: CASSQHGDRALEQYF.

This chain connects TRBV24-1 to TRBJ1-4. The germline V gene encodes CDR1 KGHDR and CDR2 SFDVKD. The length of the CDR3 is 12 residues. This chain's CDR3 is CATSDFWGKLFF.

V is TRBV10-2 and J is TRBJ1-4. This CDR3 is 11 amino acids long. Per the germline V gene, CDR1 is WSHSY and CDR2 is SAAADI. The CDR3 loop reads CASSDKRKLFF.

The chain recombines TRBV29-1 with TRBJ2-1. This CDR3 is 13 amino acids long. CDR1 and CDR2 (germline): SQVTM, ANQGSEA. This CDR3 is CSVAGISYNEQFF.

The chain joins TRBV11-2 to TRBJ2-3. Germline V gene data show CDR1 as SGHAT and CDR2 as FQNNGV. CDR3 length: 15 amino acids. CDR3 protein: CASSLGLISTDTQYF.